These 5 T cell receptor beta chains originate from one sample sequenced in a study of OX40 agonist ivuxolimab in advanced cancers. Produced via immunoSEQ multiplex PCR; TCRdb's table is partial and in-frame only. The profile shows about 47,000 clones, 86% of them singletons. The source was CD4+ or CD8+ T cells sorted from blood, collected in a trial of the OX40 agonist ivuxolimab. Source of these receptors: an adult with an advanced solid tumor such as melanoma, head and neck, liver or kidney cancer.

The chain joins TRBV4-3 to TRBJ1-1; the D is unclear. This CDR3 spans 14 amino acids. Trimming took 1 base from V and 4 from J, leaving 10 bases between them. Per germline, CDR1 LGHNA and CDR2 YSLEER. The CDR3 DNA follows: TGCGCCAGCAGCCAAGTTTTTGGTATCACTGAAGCTTTCTTT. Translating gives CASSQVFGITEAFF.

The rearrangement joins TRBV19 to TRBJ1-4; D is perhaps TRBD1 (5 bases). Trimming took 4 bases from V and 3 from J, leaving 9 bases between them. The CDR3 sequence is 14 residues long. From germline, CDR1 is LNHDA and CDR2 SQIVND (reference sequence). The CDR3 protein is CASSSREPNEKLFF. Written as DNA, the CDR3 is TGTGCCAGTAGTAGCAGGGAACCTAATGAAAAACTGTTTTTT.

The J gene is TRBJ2-5, the V gene TRBV9; D uncertain. V shed 0 bases and J shed 1 base, with 7 bases lying between them. The CDR3 length is 14 residues. Germline V gives CDR1 SGDLS, CDR2 YYNGEE. The CDR3, as DNA: TGTGCCAGCAGCGTAGATGGAACCCAAGAGACCCAGTACTTC. Amino acid sequence: CASSVDGTQETQYF.

The chain links TRBV5-1 to TRBJ2-7; 7 nucleotides match TRBD2. Trimming removed 5 bases from V and 5 bases from J; junction bases left unmatched: 7. Germline V lookup: CDR1 SGHRS, CDR2 YFSETQ. The CDR3 is 13 amino acids. CDR3 DNA: TGCGCCAGCAGGGGACTACTCTATAACGAGCAGTACTTC. This gives the protein CASRGLLYNEQYF.

This clone has only one observation. This sequence joins TRBV19 and TRBJ1-1; perhaps TRBD1 as D (5 bases). Between the trimmed V and J ends, which lost 5 bases and 2 bases, there was a span of 18 bases. The CDR3 extends over 16 amino acids. Per the germline V gene, CDR1 is LNHDA and CDR2 is SQIVND (reference sequence). The CDR3 spells CASSFPPGRGNTEAFF. The CDR3 DNA sequence: TGTGCCAGTAGTTTTCCCCCGGGTAGGGGAAACACTGAAGCTTTCTTT. The whole variable domain, filled in from reference TRBV19 and TRBJ1-1, reads DGGITQSPKYLFRKEGQNVTLSCEQNLNHDAMYWYRQDPGQGLRLIYYSQIVNDFQKGDIAEGYSVSREKKESFPLTVTSAQKNPTAFYLCASSFPPGRGNTEAFFGQGTRLTVV.